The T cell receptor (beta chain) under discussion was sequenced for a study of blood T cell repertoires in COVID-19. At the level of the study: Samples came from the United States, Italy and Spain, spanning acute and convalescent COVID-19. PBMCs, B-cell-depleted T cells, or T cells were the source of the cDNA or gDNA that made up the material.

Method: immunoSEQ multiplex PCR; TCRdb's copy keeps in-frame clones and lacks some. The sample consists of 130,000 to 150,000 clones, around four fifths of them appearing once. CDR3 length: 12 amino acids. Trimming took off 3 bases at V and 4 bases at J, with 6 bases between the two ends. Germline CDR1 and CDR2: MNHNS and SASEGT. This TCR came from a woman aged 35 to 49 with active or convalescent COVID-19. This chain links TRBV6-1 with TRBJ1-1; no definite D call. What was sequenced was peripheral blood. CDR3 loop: CASSEGSTEAFF. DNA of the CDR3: TGTGCCAGCAGTGAGGGGAGCACTGAAGCTTTCTTT.